This T cell receptor (beta chain) was sequenced for a study of T-cell reconstitution after alpha-beta-depleted transplantation in children. General study points: T-cell numbers and diversity, one year after transplant, stemmed largely from T cells that were newly produced. High day-60 TCRbeta diversity in some patients came from surviving recipient T cells and thymic progenitors. Reports say that about two months after transplant, the alpha-beta T cells came out of several hundred graft clones that had expanded.

There are many counts of this clonotype. Its target is not known. This CDR3 region has 17 residues. TCRbeta library construction was performed incorporating unique molecular identifiers. MiXCR was run by TCRdb on the PCR reads, yielding one entry per CDR3 protein. The profile covers fewer than 550,000 distinct CDR3 sequences, with under 12% appearing a single time and 2% to 2.5% taken by the ten largest. The V and J genes are TRBV21-1 and TRBJ2-5; the table names TRBD2, a call not compared with the DNA. TRBV21-1 is recorded as a pseudogene. The sequenced sample was PBMCs, obtained before TCRalphabeta/CD19-depleted stem cell transplant. This TCR was sampled from a child aged 2-15 years with inherited bone marrow failure, due to receive a stem cell transplant. The CDR3 sequence is CASHGLAGGGSEETQYF. DNA of the CDR3: TGTGCCAGCCACGGACTAGCGGGAGGTGGAAGTGAAGAGACCCAGTACTTC.